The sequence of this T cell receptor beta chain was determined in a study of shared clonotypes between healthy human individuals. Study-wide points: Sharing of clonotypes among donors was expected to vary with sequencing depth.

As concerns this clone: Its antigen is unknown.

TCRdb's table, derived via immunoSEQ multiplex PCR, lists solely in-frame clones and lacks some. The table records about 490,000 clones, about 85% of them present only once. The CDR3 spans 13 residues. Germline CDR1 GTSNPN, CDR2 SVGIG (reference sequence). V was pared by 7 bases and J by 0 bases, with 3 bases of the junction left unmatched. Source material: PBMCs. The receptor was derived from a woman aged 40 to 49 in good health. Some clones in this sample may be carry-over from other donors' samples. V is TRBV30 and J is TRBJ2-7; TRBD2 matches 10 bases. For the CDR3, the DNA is TGTGCCTCCCGACTAGCGGGCTCCTACGAGCAGTACTTC. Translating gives CASRLAGSYEQYF.